These 30 T cell receptor beta chains were all obtained from the same sample, sequenced in a study of T cell responses to AZD1222 COVID-19 vaccine (dated by TCRdb to about 2021). The time point label, read with the paper, signifies: baseline before first vaccination. The library was prepared using the immunoSEQ multiplex PCR assay. TCRdb obtained this table from immuneACCESS and retained in-frame rearrangements with V and J assigned. These tables miss some clones; where compared with another copy, unresolved V genes account for less than half of the shortfall, and the remainder is unexplained. Counted in this sample were tens of thousands of clones; about 83% of them appeared once. The ten top clones hold roughly 6.6% of the sample. The sample here was peripheral blood, taken on day 0 of AZD1222 vaccination. Source of these receptors: an adult in good health.

The chain joins TRBV9 to TRBJ1-5; D not resolved. This CDR3 contains 14 residues. Germline CDR1 reads SGDLS; CDR2 reads YYNGEE. V was cut by 1 base and J by 4 bases, with 9 bases left in between. In DNA, the CDR3 is TGTGCCAGCAGCGTAAGCGACGGAAATCAGCCCCAGCATTTT. Amino acids: CASSVSDGNQPQHF.

By frequency in the sample, this clone is medium-sized (0.01 to 0.1%). The chain couples TRBV30 to TRBJ1-1, with 7 positions matching TRBD1. CDR1 and CDR2 from the germline V gene are GTSNPN and SVGIG (reference sequence). The CDR3 is 12 residues long. The V segment lost 8 bases and the J segment 5 bases; nucleotides outside the gene matches: 8. In nucleotides, the CDR3 is TGTGCCGGAGGGGGCAGGAAAACTGAAGCTTTCTTT. This encodes CAGGGRKTEAFF.

The chain has TRBV7-9 and TRBJ1-1; perhaps TRBD1 as D (5 bases). The CDR3 covers 12 residues. V lost 5 bases to trimming and J lost 7 bases, with 11 bases between them. Germline V gives CDR1 SEHNR, CDR2 FQNEAQ (reference sequence). The CDR3 reads CASSVRQLEAFF. CDR3 nucleotide sequence: TGTGCCAGCAGCGTAAGACAGCTTGAAGCTTTCTTT.

This rearrangement joins TRBV6-2 or TRBV6-3 to TRBJ1-1; D unresolved. Germline lookup yields CDR1 MNHEY and CDR2 SVGEGT. The V end was cut by 2 bases, the J end by 1 base, with 8 bases between. This CDR3 is 14 amino acids long. The CDR3 here is CASSYPRRNTEAFF. The DNA for the CDR3 is TGTGCCAGCAGTTACCCACGGAGGAACACTGAAGCTTTCTTT.

The V gene is TRBV5-6, the J gene TRBJ1-2; 8 nucleotides align to TRBD1. Germline lookup yields CDR1 SGHDT and CDR2 YYEEEE. The V and J ends lost 4 bases and 2 bases, in that order; junction bases with no gene match: 1. The CDR3 extends over 13 amino acids. CDR3 bases: TGTGCCAGCAGCCGGACAGGGAACTATGGCTACACCTTC. Translated, it gives CASSRTGNYGYTF.

The chain recombines TRBV5-4 with TRBJ1-1; D not certain. Trimming pared 5 bases from V and 3 bases from J, leaving 5 bases between. CDR3 length equals 11 residues. Looked up from germline, CDR1 is SGHNT and CDR2 is YYREEE (reference sequence). The CDR3 reads CASSWDTEAFF. The CDR3 DNA is TGTGCCAGCAGTTGGGACACTGAAGCTTTCTTT.

There are a few counts of this clone. This chain joins TRBV11-2 and TRBJ1-1; D remains unclear. The CDR3 has 13 residues. Trimming took 5 bases from V and 5 from J, leaving 12 bases between them. The germline gives CDR1 SGHAT, CDR2 FQNNGV. CDR3 coding DNA: TGTGCCAGCAGCCCCATTTCCCGGACTGAAGCTTTCTTT. Amino acids: CASSPISRTEAFF. Looking up the rest from reference TRBV11-2 and TRBJ1-1 gives the full variable domain: EAGVAQSPRYKIIEKRQSVAFWCNPISGHATLYWYQQILGQGPKLLIQFQNNGVVDDSQLPKDRFSAERLKGVDSTLKIQPAKLEDSAVYLCASSPISRTEAFFGQGTRLTVV.

The J gene is TRBJ1-4, the V gene TRBV2; D possibly corresponds to TRBD1 (6 bases). The CDR3 has 15 residues. Trimming pared 5 bases from V and 2 bases from J, leaving 12 bases between. Germline V lookup: CDR1 SNHLY, CDR2 FYNNEI. CDR3 nucleotide sequence: TGTGCCAGCAGTCAGGAGGGGGTCACTAATGAAAAACTGTTTTTT. Translation: CASSQEGVTNEKLFF.

The chain couples TRBV5-1 to TRBJ1-2; D remains ambiguous. Germline CDR1 SGHRS, CDR2 YFSETQ. This CDR3 spans 12 amino acids. V shed 7 bases and J shed 4 bases, with 11 bases lying between them. The CDR3 reads CASGGEGYGYTF. DNA of the CDR3: TGCGCCAGCGGTGGTGAGGGCTATGGCTACACCTTC.

V usage is TRBV4-1 and J usage is TRBJ2-7; D could derive from TRBD1 or TRBD2 (5 bases each). The CDR3 spans 17 residues. Per germline, CDR1 MGHRA and CDR2 YSYEKL. V was shortened by 0 bases and J by 3 bases, with 18 bases between the two germline ends. The CDR3 reads CASSQDLGTPEGYEQYF. The DNA for the CDR3 is TGCGCCAGCAGCCAAGATCTAGGGACCCCGGAAGGCTACGAGCAGTACTTC.

The chain has TRBV15 and TRBJ1-2, with TRBD1 matching over 9 bases. Losses at the gene ends were 4 bases for V and 6 bases for J; bases not matched to a gene: 15. This CDR3 region has 17 residues. Per germline, CDR1 LNHNV and CDR2 YYDKDF (reference sequence). The chain's CDR3 is CATSKKIQGAPLNGYTF. DNA for the CDR3: TGTGCCACCAGCAAAAAAATACAGGGGGCACCGCTGAATGGCTACACCTTC.

V is TRBV30 and J is TRBJ1-6, with no clear D. Trimming took 4 bases from V and 10 from J, leaving 17 bases between them. The CDR3 runs 14 residues. Germline V gene data show CDR1 as GTSNPN and CDR2 as SVGIG (reference sequence). Here the CDR3 DNA reads TGTGCCTGGACGCAAGAAAGGGTGCTCTCACCCCTCCACTTT. Amino acid sequence: CAWTQERVLSPLHF.

This clone is a singleton in its sample. The chain has TRBV7-8 and TRBJ2-7, with D unresolved. Trimming pared 5 bases from V and 4 bases from J, leaving 9 bases between. Germline assignment: CDR1 SGHVS and CDR2 FQNEAQ. This CDR3 is built from 12 residues. In DNA form, the CDR3 reads TGTGCCAGCAGCAAGACATTTTACGAGCAGTACTTC. This translates into CASSKTFYEQYF.

This clone was detected only a few times. The chain links TRBV5-4 to TRBJ1-4; TRBD1 might be the D (5 bases). The CDR3 runs 14 residues. Germline V CDR1 and CDR2: SGHNT, YYREEE (reference sequence). V was cut by 2 bases and J by 10 bases, with 15 bases left in between. The CDR3 DNA is TGTGCCAGCAGCTTAGGGGACGAGGGAGGAAAACTGTTTTTT. Translated: CASSLGDEGGKLFF.

The genes are TRBV27 and TRBJ2-7; the D gene is possibly TRBD2 (6 bases). V was shortened by 3 bases and J by 2 bases, with 11 bases between the two germline ends. The germline V gene encodes CDR1 MNHEY and CDR2 SMNVEV (reference sequence). The CDR3 has 14 amino acids. The chain's CDR3 is CASSFLGGAYEQYF. CDR3 nucleotide sequence: TGTGCCAGCAGTTTTCTGGGCGGGGCCTACGAGCAGTACTTC.

This clone was seen more than once but under ten times. The chain has TRBV28 and TRBJ1-1; D is undetermined. Germline CDR1 is MDHEN and CDR2 is SYDVKM. Trimming shortened V by 2 bases and J by 3 bases, and 4 bases separated the two germline ends. The CDR3 extends over 12 amino acids. The CDR3 DNA reads TGTGCCAGCAGTTTAAGCCACACTGAAGCTTTCTTT. Amino acid sequence: CASSLSHTEAFF.

V and J are TRBV5-6 and TRBJ1-2; 9 bases agree with TRBD1. J gave up 5 bases and V 6 bases, and 5 bases lay outside the gene matches. Germline assignment: CDR1 SGHDT and CDR2 YYEEEE. The CDR3 is 13 residues long. The CDR3: CASTLDRGYGYTF. The CDR3 DNA sequence: TGTGCCAGCACGTTGGACAGGGGTTATGGCTACACCTTC.

The chain carries TRBV3-1 (or the pseudogene TRBV3-2) and TRBJ1-1; TRBD1 is a possible D gene (5 bases). Trimming left V 3 bases short and J 6 bases short, with 14 bases between. The CDR3 totals 14 residues. Germline lookup yields CDR1 LGHDT and CDR2 YNNKEL (reference sequence). In nucleotides, the CDR3 is TGTGCCAGCAGCCAGCCGGGACCGGGGGCTGAAGCTTTCTTT. This sequence encodes CASSQPGPGAEAFF.

The V call is TRBV11-2, the J call TRBJ1-5; TRBD1 matches 9 bases. V shed 1 base and J 2 bases; nucleotides not matched to a gene: 9. The CDR3 runs to 18 residues. Germline V gene data show CDR1 as SGHAT and CDR2 as FQNNGV. CDR3 DNA sequence: TGTGCCAGCAGCTTAGTTTTCGGGACAGGGTCAGGCAATCAGCCCCAGCATTTT. Translation gives CASSLVFGTGSGNQPQHF.

In its sample, this clone was seen a few times. CDR3 in amino acids: CASSYSGGGAYNQPQHF. The CDR3 nucleotides read TGTGCCAGCAGTTACTCGGGAGGGGGCGCCTACAATCAGCCCCAGCATTTT. The chain joins TRBV6-2 or TRBV6-3 to TRBJ1-5; TRBD1 aligns across 7 bases. Unmatched junction bases numbered 8, after V lost 0 bases and J lost 3 bases. Germline values: CDR1 MNHEY, CDR2 SVGEGT. The CDR3 has 17 amino acids.

The chain recombines TRBV7-9 with TRBJ1-2; D is unresolved. V lost 4 bases and J 2 bases, leaving 2 bases between the germline ends. Per the germline V gene, CDR1 is SEHNR and CDR2 is FQNEAQ (reference sequence). The CDR3 has 11 amino acids. The CDR3 nucleotides read TGTGCCAGCAGCTACAACTATGGCTACACCTTC. It codes for CASSYNYGYTF.

The rearrangement uses TRBV19 and TRBJ2-5; tentative D call: TRBD1 (6 bases). With 4 bases removed from V and 5 bases from J, the gap between germline ends came to 11 bases. Germline CDR1 is LNHDA and CDR2 is SQIVND (reference sequence). This CDR3 region has 13 residues. In nucleotides, the CDR3 is TGTGCCAGTAGTACAGGGGATGGGGAGACCCAGTACTTC. Translation: CASSTGDGETQYF.

J is TRBJ1-2 and V is TRBV18; TRBD1 matches at 9 bases. Germline V lookup: CDR1 KGHSH, CDR2 LQKENI. The CDR3 runs to 15 residues. Trimming removed 3 bases from V and 6 bases from J; junction bases left unmatched: 8. CDR3 amino acids: CASSPSITGGDGYTF. The CDR3 coding sequence is TGTGCCAGCTCACCCTCGATAACAGGGGGCGATGGCTACACCTTC.

The rearrangement uses TRBV19 and TRBJ2-3; no firm D call. V was clipped by 7 bases and J by 3 bases, with 14 bases between them. CDR1 and CDR2 (germline): LNHDA, SQIVND (reference sequence). The CDR3 spans 14 residues. The CDR3 spells CASTPRGSTDTQYF. The CDR3 nucleotides are TGTGCCAGTACCCCCCGAGGTTCGACAGATACGCAGTATTTT. Variable domain in full (rest from reference TRBV19 and TRBJ2-3): DGGITQSPKYLFRKEGQNVTLSCEQNLNHDAMYWYRQDPGQGLRLIYYSQIVNDFQKGDIAEGYSVSREKKESFPLTVTSAQKNPTAFYLCASTPRGSTDTQYFGPGTRLTVL.

The chain employs TRBV6-5 and TRBJ1-1, with D possibly being TRBD1 (5 bases). Trimming pared 6 bases from V and 1 base from J, leaving 12 bases between. CDR3 length: 14 residues. Germline CDR1 is MNHEY and CDR2 is SVGAGI. The CDR3 region is CASSLDRKNTEAFF. For the CDR3, the DNA is TGTGCCAGCAGCTTAGACAGAAAGAACACTGAAGCTTTCTTT.

This chain connects TRBV14 to TRBJ1-3, with D tentatively TRBD1 (5 bases). This CDR3 region has 16 residues. CDR1 is SGHDN, CDR2 FVKESK, per germline. Trimming stripped 1 base from V and 9 bases from J, with 19 bases between. CDR3 sequence: CASSQVWGVSTSTIYF. CDR3 in DNA: TGTGCCAGCAGCCAAGTCTGGGGGGTATCAACGAGCACCATATATTTT.

The chain combines TRBV7-2 with TRBJ2-7; TRBD1 aligns across 11 bases. The V gene's germline CDR1 is SGHTA and CDR2 FQGNSA. The CDR3 loop spans 13 amino acids. Trimming at V came to 8 bases and at J to 2 bases, leaving 2 bases not matched to a gene. CDR3 residues: CASQGQGAYEQYF. DNA of the CDR3: TGTGCCAGCCAGGGACAGGGGGCCTACGAGCAGTACTTC.

The chain joins TRBV7-9 to TRBJ2-1, with D possibly TRBD2 on 5 matching bases. Deletions cut 3 bases from V and 4 bases from J, with 16 bases between. The CDR3 sequence is 16 residues long. CDR1 and CDR2 from the germline V gene are SEHNR and FQNEAQ (reference sequence). The CDR3 sequence is CASSLDKDPGYNEQFF. The CDR3 nucleotides are TGTGCCAGCAGCTTGGATAAAGATCCGGGGTACAATGAGCAGTTCTTC.

J is TRBJ2-5 and V is TRBV19, with D unresolved. The CDR3 loop spans 12 amino acids. Germline CDR1 LNHDA, CDR2 SQIVND (reference sequence). V lost 3 bases, J lost 2 bases, and 4 bases lay in between. The CDR3 coding sequence is TGTGCCAGTAGTATTAATCAAGAGACCCAGTACTTC. Amino acid sequence: CASSINQETQYF.

V is TRBV10-1 and J is TRBJ1-1; possible D gene TRBD1, 5 bases. V was trimmed by 8 bases and J by 2 bases, leaving 21 bases between them. Germline V lookup: CDR1 WNHNN, CDR2 SYGVQD (reference sequence). The CDR3 loop spans 16 amino acids. CDR3 protein: CASGVLSGRVNTEAFF. Written as DNA, the CDR3 is TGCGCCAGCGGAGTCCTAAGTGGCAGGGTTAACACTGAAGCTTTCTTT.